The clone carrying this T cell receptor (beta chain) was seen a few times. Tagging with unique molecular identifiers was applied to individual cDNA molecules. TCRdb reanalysed the 5' RACE reads using MiXCR and keeps one entry per CDR3 protein. Among 86,000 or so distinct CDR3 sequences listed, 5% to 6.5% were seen once. This record comes from a study of early T cells in non-severe SARS-CoV-2 infection. Study information: The authors sequenced bulk RNA from unsorted whole blood, leaving chains unpaired.

The sequencing input was whole blood. This TCR derives from an adult who was a healthcare worker with PCR-confirmed SARS-CoV-2 infection or an uninfected control (not recorded which).

The CDR3 bases are TGTGCCAGCAGTCCGACACTAGTGAAAAAGCAGTACTTC. This gives the protein CASSPTLVKKQYF. The chain links TRBV12-3 or TRBV12-4 to TRBJ2-7; a weak D match, TRBD2 (5 bases). The germline V and J ends were trimmed by 5 bases and 8 bases, with 16 bases remaining between them. The CDR3 sequence is 13 residues long.